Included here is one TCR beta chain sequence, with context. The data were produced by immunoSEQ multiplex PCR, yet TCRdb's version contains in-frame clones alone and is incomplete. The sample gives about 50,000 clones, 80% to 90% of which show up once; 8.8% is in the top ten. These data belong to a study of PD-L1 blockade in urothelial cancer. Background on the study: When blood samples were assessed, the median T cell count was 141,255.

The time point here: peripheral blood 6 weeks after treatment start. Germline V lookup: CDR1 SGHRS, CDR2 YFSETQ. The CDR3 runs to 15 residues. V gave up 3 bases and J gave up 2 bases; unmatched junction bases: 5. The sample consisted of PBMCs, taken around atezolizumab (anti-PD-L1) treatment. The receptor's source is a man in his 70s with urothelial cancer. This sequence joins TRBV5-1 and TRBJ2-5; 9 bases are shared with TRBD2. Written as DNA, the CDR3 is TGCGCCAGCAGCTGGGGCCTAGCGGGGCAAGAGACCCAGTACTTC. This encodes CASSWGLAGQETQYF.